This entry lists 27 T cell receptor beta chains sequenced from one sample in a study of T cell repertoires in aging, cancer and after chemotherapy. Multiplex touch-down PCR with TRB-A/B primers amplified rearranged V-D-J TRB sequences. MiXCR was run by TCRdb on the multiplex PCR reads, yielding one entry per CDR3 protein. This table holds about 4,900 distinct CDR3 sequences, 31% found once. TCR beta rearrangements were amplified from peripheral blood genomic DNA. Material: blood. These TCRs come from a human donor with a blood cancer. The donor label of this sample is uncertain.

This chain's CDR3 is CAWSPGQGIIYEQYF. In DNA form, the CDR3 reads TGTGCCTGGAGTCCAGGGCAGGGGATTATATACGAGCAGTACTTC. This rearrangement joins TRBV30 to TRBJ2-7; TRBD1 is a possible D gene (6 bases). This CDR3 has 15 residues. Germline CDR1 is GTSNPN and CDR2 is SVGIG (reference sequence). V lost 2 bases, J lost 4 bases, and 18 bases lay in between.

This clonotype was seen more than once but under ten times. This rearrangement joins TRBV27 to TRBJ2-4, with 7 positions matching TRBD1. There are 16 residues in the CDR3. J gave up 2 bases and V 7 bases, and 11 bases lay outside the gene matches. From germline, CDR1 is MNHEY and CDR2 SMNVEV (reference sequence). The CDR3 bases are TGTGCCAGCACCCGGACAGGCCTTTTGCCCAAAAACATTCAGTACTTC. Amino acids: CASTRTGLLPKNIQYF.

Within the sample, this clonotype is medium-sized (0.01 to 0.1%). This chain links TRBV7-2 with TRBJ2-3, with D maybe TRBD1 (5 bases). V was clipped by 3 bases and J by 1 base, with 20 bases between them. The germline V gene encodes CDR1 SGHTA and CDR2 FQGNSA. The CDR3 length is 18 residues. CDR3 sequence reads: CASSFWGRTGRGTDTQYF. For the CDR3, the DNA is TGTGCCAGCAGCTTTTGGGGCCGAACAGGTCGAGGCACAGATACGCAGTATTTT.

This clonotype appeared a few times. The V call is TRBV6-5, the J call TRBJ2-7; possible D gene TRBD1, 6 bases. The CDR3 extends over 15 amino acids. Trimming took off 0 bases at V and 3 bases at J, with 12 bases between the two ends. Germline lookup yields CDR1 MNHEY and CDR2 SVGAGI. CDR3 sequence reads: CASSYSSRGSYEQYF. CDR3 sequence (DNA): TGTGCCAGCAGTTACTCGTCCAGGGGAAGCTACGAGCAGTACTTC.

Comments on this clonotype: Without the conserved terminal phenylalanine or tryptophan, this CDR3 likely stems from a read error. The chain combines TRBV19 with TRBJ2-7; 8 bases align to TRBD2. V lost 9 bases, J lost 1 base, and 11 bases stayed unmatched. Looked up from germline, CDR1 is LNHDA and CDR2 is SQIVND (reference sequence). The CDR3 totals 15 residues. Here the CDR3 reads CASGVLAGTSYEQYL. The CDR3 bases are TGTGCCAGCGGCGTCCTAGCGGGTACATCCTACGAGCAGTACCTC.

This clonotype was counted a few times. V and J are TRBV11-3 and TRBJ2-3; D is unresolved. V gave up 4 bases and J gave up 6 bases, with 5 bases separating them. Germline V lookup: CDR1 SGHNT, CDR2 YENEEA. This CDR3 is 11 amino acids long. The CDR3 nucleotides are TGTGCCAGCAGCTCTCGTGATACGCAGTATTTT. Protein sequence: CASSSRDTQYF.

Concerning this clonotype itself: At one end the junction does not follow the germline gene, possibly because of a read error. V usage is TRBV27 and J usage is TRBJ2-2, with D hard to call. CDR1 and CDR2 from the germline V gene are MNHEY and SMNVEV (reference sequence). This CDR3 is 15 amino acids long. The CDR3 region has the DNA TGTACCAGCAGTTTACTCATCACGAACACCGGGGAGCTGTTTTTT. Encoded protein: CTSSLLITNTGELFF.

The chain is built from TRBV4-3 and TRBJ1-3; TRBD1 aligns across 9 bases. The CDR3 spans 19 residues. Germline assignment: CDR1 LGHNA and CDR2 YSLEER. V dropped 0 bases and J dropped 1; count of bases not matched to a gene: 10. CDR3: CASSQDFLGQGISGNTIYF. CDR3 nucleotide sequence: TGCGCCAGCAGCCAAGATTTCTTGGGACAGGGAATTTCTGGAAACACCATATATTTT.

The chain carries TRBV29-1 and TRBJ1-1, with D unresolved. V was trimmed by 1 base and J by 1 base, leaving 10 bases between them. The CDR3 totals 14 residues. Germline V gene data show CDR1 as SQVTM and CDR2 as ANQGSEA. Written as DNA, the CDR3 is TGCAGCGTTGAAGGTAGGGCAGGGAACACTGAAGCTTTCTTT. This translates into CSVEGRAGNTEAFF.

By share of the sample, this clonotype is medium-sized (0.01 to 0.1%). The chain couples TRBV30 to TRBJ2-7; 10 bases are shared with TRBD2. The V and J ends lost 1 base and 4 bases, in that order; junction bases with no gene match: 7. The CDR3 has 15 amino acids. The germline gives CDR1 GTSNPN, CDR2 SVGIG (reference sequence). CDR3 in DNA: TGTGCCTGGAGTGGCTCTAGCGGGAGTCATTACGAGCAGTACTTC. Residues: CAWSGSSGSHYEQYF.

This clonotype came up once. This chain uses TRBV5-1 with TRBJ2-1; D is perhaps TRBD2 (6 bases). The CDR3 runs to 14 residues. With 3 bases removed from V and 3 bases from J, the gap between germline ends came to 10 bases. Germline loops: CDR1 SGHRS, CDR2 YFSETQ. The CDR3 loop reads CASSSAGNYNEQFF. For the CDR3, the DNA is TGCGCCAGCAGCTCTGCGGGGAACTACAATGAGCAGTTCTTC.

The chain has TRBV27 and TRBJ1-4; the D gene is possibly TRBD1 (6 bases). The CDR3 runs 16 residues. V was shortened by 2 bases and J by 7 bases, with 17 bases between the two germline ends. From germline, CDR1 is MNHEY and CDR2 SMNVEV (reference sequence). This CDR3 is CASSLRGRGTGEKLFF. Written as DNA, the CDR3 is TGTGCCAGCAGTTTAAGGGGAAGGGGGACTGGTGAAAAACTGTTTTTT.

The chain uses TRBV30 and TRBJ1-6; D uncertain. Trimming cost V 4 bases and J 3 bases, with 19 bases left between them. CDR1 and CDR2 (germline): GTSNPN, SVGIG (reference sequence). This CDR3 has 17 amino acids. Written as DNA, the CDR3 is TGTGCCTGGACACTTCCGGAGATGTCCCTCTATAATTCACCCCTCCACTTT. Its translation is CAWTLPEMSLYNSPLHF. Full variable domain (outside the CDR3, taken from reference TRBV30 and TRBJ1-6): SQTIHQWPATLVQPVGSPLSLECTVEGTSNPNLYWYRQAAGRGLQLLFYSVGIGQISSEVPQNLSASRPQDRQFILSSKKLLLSDSGFYLCAWTLPEMSLYNSPLHFGNGTRLTVT.

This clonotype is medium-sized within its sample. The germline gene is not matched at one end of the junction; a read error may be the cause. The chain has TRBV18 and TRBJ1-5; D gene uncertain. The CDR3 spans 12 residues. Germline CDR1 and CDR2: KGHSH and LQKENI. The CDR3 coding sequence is TGTGCCAGCTCATCACCCCCCCAACCCCAGCATTTT. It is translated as CASSSPPQPQHF.

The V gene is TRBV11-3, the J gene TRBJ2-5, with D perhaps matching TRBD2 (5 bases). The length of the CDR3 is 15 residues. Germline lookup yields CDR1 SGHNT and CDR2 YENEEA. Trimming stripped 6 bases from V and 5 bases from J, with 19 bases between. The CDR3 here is CASSYGEGGLETQYF. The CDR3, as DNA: TGTGCCAGCAGTTACGGTGAGGGTGGTTTGGAGACCCAGTACTTC.

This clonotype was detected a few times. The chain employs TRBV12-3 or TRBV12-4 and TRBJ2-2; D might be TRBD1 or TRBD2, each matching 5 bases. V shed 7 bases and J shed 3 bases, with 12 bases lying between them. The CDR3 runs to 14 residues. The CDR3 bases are TGTGCCAGCACCTCGGGGCAGTACACCGGGGAGCTGTTTTTT. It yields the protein CASTSGQYTGELFF.

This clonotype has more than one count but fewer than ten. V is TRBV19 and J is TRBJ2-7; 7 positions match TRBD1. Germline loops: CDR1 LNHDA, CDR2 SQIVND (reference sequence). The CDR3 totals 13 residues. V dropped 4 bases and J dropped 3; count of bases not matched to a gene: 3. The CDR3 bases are TGTGCCAGTAGTACCCGACAGGGCTACGAGCAGTACTTC. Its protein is CASSTRQGYEQYF.

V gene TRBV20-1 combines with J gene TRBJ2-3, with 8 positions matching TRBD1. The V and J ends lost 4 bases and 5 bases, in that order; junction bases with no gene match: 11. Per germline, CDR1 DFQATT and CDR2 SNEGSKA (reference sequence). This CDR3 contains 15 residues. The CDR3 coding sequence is TGCAGTGCTAACCCGGGCAGGGGGCTTAGAGATACGCAGTATTTT. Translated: CSANPGRGLRDTQYF.

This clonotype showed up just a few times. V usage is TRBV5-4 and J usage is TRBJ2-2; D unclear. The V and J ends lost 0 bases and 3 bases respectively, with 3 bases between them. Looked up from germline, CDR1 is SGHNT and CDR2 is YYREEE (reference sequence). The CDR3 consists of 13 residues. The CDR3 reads CASSLVDTGELFF. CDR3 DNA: TGTGCCAGCAGCTTGGTAGACACCGGGGAGCTGTTTTTT.

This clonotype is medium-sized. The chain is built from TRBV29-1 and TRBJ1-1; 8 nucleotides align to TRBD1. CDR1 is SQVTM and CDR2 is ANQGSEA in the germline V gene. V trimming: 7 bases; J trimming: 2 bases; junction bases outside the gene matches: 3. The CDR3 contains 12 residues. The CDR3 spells CSGDRGNTEAFF. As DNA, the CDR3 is TGCAGCGGAGACAGGGGAAACACTGAAGCTTTCTTT. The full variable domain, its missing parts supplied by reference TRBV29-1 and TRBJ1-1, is SAVISQKPSRDICQRGTSLTIQCQVDSQVTMMFWYRQQPGQSLTLIATANQGSEATYESGFVIDKFPISRPNLTFSTLTVSNMSPEDSSIYLCSGDRGNTEAFFGQGTRLTVV.

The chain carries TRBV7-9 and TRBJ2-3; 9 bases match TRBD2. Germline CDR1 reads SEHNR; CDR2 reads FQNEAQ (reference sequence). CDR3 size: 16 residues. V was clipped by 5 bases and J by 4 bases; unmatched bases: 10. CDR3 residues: CASSLKGSGSADTQYF. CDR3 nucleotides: TGTGCCAGCAGCCTAAAAGGTAGCGGGAGTGCAGATACGCAGTATTTT.

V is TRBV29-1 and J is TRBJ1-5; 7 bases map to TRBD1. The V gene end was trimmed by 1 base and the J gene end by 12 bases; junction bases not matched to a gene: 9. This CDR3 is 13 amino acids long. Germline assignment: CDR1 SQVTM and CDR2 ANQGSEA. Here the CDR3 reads CSVEVAGGGLQHF. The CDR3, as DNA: TGCAGCGTTGAAGTTGCAGGGGGAGGGCTCCAGCATTTT.

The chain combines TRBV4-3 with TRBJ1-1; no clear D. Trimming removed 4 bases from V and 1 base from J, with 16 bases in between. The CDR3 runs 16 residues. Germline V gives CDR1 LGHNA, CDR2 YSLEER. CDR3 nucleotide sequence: TGCGCCAGCAGCCCCAATCAGAACGCTAGGAACACTGAAGCTTTCTTT. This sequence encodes CASSPNQNARNTEAFF.

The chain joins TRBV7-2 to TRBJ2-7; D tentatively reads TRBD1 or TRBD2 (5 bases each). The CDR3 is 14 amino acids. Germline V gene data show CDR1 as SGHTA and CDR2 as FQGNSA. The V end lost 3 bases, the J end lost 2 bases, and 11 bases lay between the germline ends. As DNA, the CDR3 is TGTGCCAGCAGCTTGGGACGTATAGCCTACGAGCAGTACTTC. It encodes CASSLGRIAYEQYF.

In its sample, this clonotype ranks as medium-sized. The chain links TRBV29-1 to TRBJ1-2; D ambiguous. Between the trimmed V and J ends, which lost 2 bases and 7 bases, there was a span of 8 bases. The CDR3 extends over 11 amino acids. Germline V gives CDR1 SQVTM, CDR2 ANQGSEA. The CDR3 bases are TGCAGCGTTGAAAAAGGGAGTGGCTACACCTTC. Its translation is CSVEKGSGYTF.

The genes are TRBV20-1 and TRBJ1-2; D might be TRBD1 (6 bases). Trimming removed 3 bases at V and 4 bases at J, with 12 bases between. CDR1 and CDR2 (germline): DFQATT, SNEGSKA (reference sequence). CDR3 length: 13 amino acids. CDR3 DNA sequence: TGCAGTGCTAGCGCGGGGGCGGCCTATGGCTACACCTTC. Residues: CSASAGAAYGYTF.

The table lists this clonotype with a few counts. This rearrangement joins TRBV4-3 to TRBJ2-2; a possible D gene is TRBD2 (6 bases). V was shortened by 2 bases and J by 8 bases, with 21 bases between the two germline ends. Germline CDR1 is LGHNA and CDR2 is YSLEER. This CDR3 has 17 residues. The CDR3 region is CASSQNKWTIPQGELFF. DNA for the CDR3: TGCGCCAGCAGCCAAAATAAGTGGACTATCCCGCAAGGGGAGCTGTTTTTT.